This entry describes one T cell receptor (beta chain). Its target is not known. These data are taken from a study of read filtering for tumor transcriptome and immune sequencing. Study conclusions and caveats: In IR-seq, single-read clonotypes were roughly 80% of clonotypes but 3.5% to 4% of reads. Correlation between methods rose after single-read clonotypes were removed. Even smaller IR-seq throughput identified most shared clonotypes.

The germline CDR1 and CDR2 sequences are LGHDT and YNNKEL (reference sequence). The germline V and J ends were trimmed by 8 bases and 9 bases, with 20 bases remaining between them. The CDR3 spans 15 residues. The library was built from roughly 400 ng RNA with molecular barcoded adaptors for alpha/delta and beta/gamma chains. Each CDR3 protein gets one entry after TCRdb re-called the reads with MiXCR. The sample gives 100,000 to 150,000 distinct CDR3 sequences, under 15% of which show up once; approximately 9.9% is in the top ten. The sequenced sample consisted of a population of CD138-negative cells sorted from bone marrow. This chain uses TRBV3-1 with TRBJ1-6; unclear D gene. This clonotype was obtained from a donor aged 40 or over with multiple myeloma. CDR3 region: CASGFSRGTSSPLHF. As DNA, the CDR3 is TGTGCCAGCGGCTTCTCCCGTGGAACGAGTTCACCCCTCCACTTT.